This TCR beta chain was captured by sequencing in a study of blood T cell repertoires in COVID-19. This clone was observed once. The study assigned cohorts using participant-reported clinical history. TCRdb keeps only in-frame clones here, not all; method: immunoSEQ multiplex PCR. The repertoire holds approximately 280,000 clones, with about 83% as singletons. The V end was cut by 3 bases, the J end by 4 bases, with 22 bases between. The CDR3 runs 17 residues. This sequence was found in a woman aged 35 to 49 who had recovered from COVID-19. The chain is built from TRBV23-1 and TRBJ2-7; D is possibly TRBD1 (6 bases). TRBV23-1 is treated as an ORF (open reading frame) with a function not yet certain. The sequenced sample was PBMCs or T cells enriched from blood (not recorded which). In DNA, the CDR3 is TGCGCCAGCAGTCATACCCGATTCCCCAGGGGAATATACGAGCAGTACTTC. It specifies CASSHTRFPRGIYEQYF.